This TCR beta chain was found in a study of blood T cell repertoires in COVID-19. The table came from immunoSEQ multiplex PCR; TCRdb's copy has only in-frame clones and leaves some out. The sample yields fewer than 400,000 clones, 80% to 90% seen once. The CDR3 is 15 residues long. CDR1 and CDR2 from the germline V gene are LNHDA and SQIVND (reference sequence). The ends lost 6 bases at V and 5 bases at J; junction bases unmatched: 10. The sequencing sample was made of PBMCs or T cells enriched from blood (not recorded which). The clonotype comes from a man younger than 40 who had recovered from COVID-19. The chain employs TRBV19 and TRBJ2-5; 9 bases map to TRBD1. CDR3 DNA: TGTGCCAGTAGCCTGGGACAGGGTGGCGGCGAGACCCAGTACTTC. It translates to CASSLGQGGGETQYF. Full variable domain (remainder filled in from reference TRBV19 and TRBJ2-5): DGGITQSPKYLFRKEGQNVTLSCEQNLNHDAMYWYRQDPGQGLRLIYYSQIVNDFQKGDIAEGYSVSREKKESFPLTVTSAQKNPTAFYLCASSLGQGGGETQYFGPGTRLLVL.